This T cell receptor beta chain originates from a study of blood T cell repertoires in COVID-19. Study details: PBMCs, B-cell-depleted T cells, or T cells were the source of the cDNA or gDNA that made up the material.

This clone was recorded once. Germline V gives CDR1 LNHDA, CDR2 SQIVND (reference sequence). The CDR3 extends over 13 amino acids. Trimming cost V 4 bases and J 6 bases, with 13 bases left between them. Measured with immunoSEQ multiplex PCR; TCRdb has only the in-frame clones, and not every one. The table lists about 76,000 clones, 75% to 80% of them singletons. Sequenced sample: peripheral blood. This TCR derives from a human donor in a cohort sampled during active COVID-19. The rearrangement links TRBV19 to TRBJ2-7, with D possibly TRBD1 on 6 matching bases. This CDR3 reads CASSTTGSGEQYF. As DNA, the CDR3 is TGTGCCAGTAGTACCACAGGGTCCGGCGAGCAGTACTTC.